Listed here is a single T cell receptor (beta chain). No antigen is known for it. Per-base qualities were not stored, and no clone one base away is much larger. TCRbeta CDR3 regions were amplified from genomic DNA by means of the immunoSEQ Assay, a bias-controlled multiplex PCR. For the original study's pipeline: The number of nucleated cells in each sample was estimated by amplification of reference gene primers within the assay. To quantify the absolute abundance of each unique TCRbeta CDR3 rearrangement, sequence reads were collapsed and filtered. For each sample, productive Simpson clonality was calculated by taking the square root of Simpson's diversity index across productive rearrangements. As stored in TCRdb, this immuneACCESS dataset retains in-frame rearrangements with V and J assigned. A fraction of the clones does not appear; measured against another copy, unresolved V genes explain less than half of the discrepancy, and the remainder lacks a known reason. V and J calls and clone size follow that table, whereas D and trimming were derived from the DNA. This sample comprises about 190,000 clones, approximately 91% of them detected only once. The top ten clones comprise around 1.2% of the sample.

The collaborating institutions used their own protocols to collect whole blood in K2EDTA tubes. For TCRbeta analysis, collaborator samples were shipped as frozen whole blood, as isolated PBMCs, or as DNA extracted from either sample type. This entry belongs to a study of blood T cell repertoires in COVID-19 (TCRdb year 2020). Background for the entire study: Samples covering the acute and convalescent phases of COVID-19 were provided by collaborators in the United States, Italy and Spain. The material from the prospective study consisted of cDNA or gDNA derived from T cells, B-cell-depleted T cells, or PBMCs. Where HLA class I and class II types were available, the types were taken from metadata supplied by the sample provider, not from assay-based typing. The sample metadata nearly always contained a de-identified subject ID, COVID-19 status, age in years and sex. The repertoires were released in a freely available public database meant as a resource for research on the immune response to SARS-CoV-2. The samples were drawn from the first 160 participants of the ongoing ImmuneRACE study and from 950 to 1,500 subjects provided by 6 global collaborators. Deeply sampled blood TCRbeta repertoires from subjects exposed to, actively infected with, or recovered from COVID-19 were included in the dataset.

Broader findings and caveats from the paper: The quantity of clinical and demographic metadata differed by source and by participant and was supplied without curation.

V and J are trimmed by 2 bases and 10 bases, and the gene matches miss 6 bases of the junction. CDR3 length: 15 amino acids, cysteine to phenylalanine. Only CDR3 DNA is held: 45 bases, read in frame from base 1. Taken from the germline V gene, the CDR1 and CDR2 loops are MDHEN and SYDVKM. The rearrangement joined TRBV28 to TRBJ1-6; the junction holds 9 bases that match TRBD1. The sample consisted of peripheral blood. The receptor was derived from a man aged 30 to 39 with acute or convalescent COVID-19. This receptor carries the CDR3 CASSLPDRGRSPLHF. The DNA sequence reads TGTGCCAGCAGTTTACCGGACAGGGGTCGATCACCCCTCCACTTT. Full variable domain (CDR3 extended with the reference TRBV28 and TRBJ1-6 proteins): DVKVTQSSRYLVKRTGEKVFLECVQDMDHENMFWYRQDPGLGLRLIYFSYDVKMKEKGDIPEGYSVSREKKERFSLILESASTNQTSMYLCASSLPDRGRSPLHFGNGTRLTVT.